These 26 T cell receptor beta chains came from one sample sequenced in a study of human T cells and chemical hapten exposure. Indicated time point: patch test 1, 2 weeks after DPC sensitization. Described treatment: therapeutic diphenylcyclopropenone sensitization with weekly scalp DPC. TCRdb recomputed calls from the RACE reads with MiXCR, one row per CDR3 protein. The sample yields under 85,000 distinct CDR3 sequences, around 10% seen once. Source: whole blood, taken in connection with sensitization to the hapten diphenylcyclopropenone (DPC). The source of these receptors is a woman aged 50 to 65 with alopecia areata. Some clones in this sample may be carry-over from other donors' samples.

The gene calls are TRBV10-3 and TRBJ2-4; 7 nucleotides match TRBD1. Germline trimming cut 2 bases from V and 6 bases from J; bases unmatched to any gene: 1. Germline V gene data show CDR1 as ENHRY and CDR2 as SYGVKD. The CDR3 is 13 amino acids. The CDR3 reads CAISEAGGNIQYF. The CDR3 DNA sequence: TGTGCCATCAGTGAGGCAGGGGGAAACATTCAGTACTTC.

This clonotype was recorded at least ten times. The CDR3 nucleotides are TGCAGCGTTGAAGAGGGGGGTACAGAGACCCAGTACTTC. It codes for CSVEEGGTETQYF. The gene calls are TRBV29-1 and TRBJ2-5; a weak D match, TRBD2 (6 bases). Germline CDR1 reads SQVTM; CDR2 reads ANQGSEA. CDR3 length: 13 residues. Trimming took off 0 bases at V and 4 bases at J, with 9 bases between the two ends.

This clonotype occurred a few times. The chain recombines TRBV20-1 with TRBJ2-3, with 10 bases identical to TRBD2. The CDR3 extends over 17 amino acids. Germline CDR1 reads DFQATT; CDR2 reads SNEGSKA (reference sequence). V trimming: 1 base; J trimming: 1 base; junction bases outside the gene matches: 8. The CDR3 is CSARGTSGAIRTDTQYF. CDR3 nucleotides: TGCAGTGCTAGAGGGACTAGCGGAGCCATTCGCACAGATACGCAGTATTTT.

A few counts support this clonotype. J is TRBJ1-1 and V is TRBV29-1; D is undetermined. Germline assignment: CDR1 SQVTM and CDR2 ANQGSEA. The CDR3 is made up of 11 amino acids. V was cut by 6 bases and J by 4 bases, with 9 bases left in between. CDR3 residues: CSVAQVTEAFF. CDR3 in DNA: TGCAGCGTCGCCCAGGTCACTGAAGCTTTCTTT.

This clonotype was recorded a few times. Mismatch with germline at one junction end may stem from a read error. The V call is TRBV7-7, the J call TRBJ2-1; 13 bases fit TRBD2. Germline values: CDR1 SSHAT, CDR2 FNYEAQ (reference sequence). CDR3 size: 14 residues. The DNA for the CDR3 is TGTGCTAGCAGCCGAGGACTAGCGGGAGATGAGCAGTTCTTC. Translation: CASSRGLAGDEQFF.

This clonotype has at least ten counts. The chain uses TRBV2 and TRBJ1-1; D is perhaps TRBD1 (5 bases). V lost 10 bases, J lost 1 base, and 10 bases lay in between. CDR1 is SNHLY, CDR2 FYNNEI, per germline. This CDR3 has 12 amino acids. This CDR3 is CATMQGNTEAFF. The CDR3 nucleotides are TGTGCCACCATGCAGGGGAACACTGAAGCTTTCTTT.

V is TRBV9 and J is TRBJ2-7; possibly TRBD1 or TRBD2 for D (6 bases each). Trimming stripped 3 bases from V and 0 bases from J, with 16 bases between. The CDR3 has 16 residues. Germline loops: CDR1 SGDLS, CDR2 YYNGEE. The CDR3 region is CASSGGRGRPSYEQYF. The CDR3 DNA follows: TGTGCCAGCAGCGGTGGACGGGGGCGGCCCTCCTACGAGCAGTACTTC. The full variable domain, its missing parts supplied by reference TRBV9 and TRBJ2-7, is DSGVTQTPKHLITATGQRVTLRCSPRSGDLSVYWYQQSLDQGLQFLIQYYNGEERAKGNILERFSAQQFPDLHSELNLSSLELGDSALYFCASSGGRGRPSYEQYFGPGTRLTVT.

J is TRBJ2-2 and V is TRBV12-3 or TRBV12-4, with D possibly being TRBD2 (5 bases). V lost 5 bases and J lost 4, with 14 bases in between. The CDR3 runs 15 residues. CDR3 nucleotide sequence: TGTGCCAGCAGTCAAGCACGGGAACGCACCGGGGAGCTGTTTTTT. Protein sequence: CASSQARERTGELFF.

CDR3 DNA sequence: TGCAGCGTAGGAGGACAGAATCAGCCCCAGCATTTT. The encoded protein is CSVGGQNQPQHF. The chain combines TRBV29-1 with TRBJ1-5; TRBD1 might be the D (6 bases). The V gene's germline CDR1 is SQVTM and CDR2 ANQGSEA. The germline V and J ends were trimmed by 6 bases and 4 bases, with 10 bases remaining between them. The CDR3 spans 12 residues.

The V call is TRBV7-9, the J call TRBJ2-3; D is possibly TRBD2 (6 bases). The CDR3 is 15 residues long. Germline V lookup: CDR1 SEHNR, CDR2 FQNEAQ (reference sequence). Trimming left V 4 bases short and J 2 bases short, with 13 bases between. For the CDR3, the DNA is TGTGCCAGCAGCTCCCCCTCGGGGGACACAGATACGCAGTATTTT. Its protein is CASSSPSGDTDTQYF.

This clonotype was recorded a few times. The chain combines TRBV15 with TRBJ2-1, with 7 bases fitting TRBD2. J lost 8 bases, V lost 0 bases, and 4 bases had no gene match. Germline CDR1 and CDR2: LNHNV and YYDKDF (reference sequence). The CDR3 has 14 residues. This CDR3 is CATSRDERDYEQFF. The DNA of the CDR3 is TGTGCCACCAGCAGAGATGAGCGGGATTATGAGCAGTTCTTC. The full variable domain, its missing parts supplied by reference TRBV15 and TRBJ2-1, is DAMVIQNPRYQVTQFGKPVTLSCSQTLNHNVMYWYQQKSSQAPKLLFHYYDKDFNNEADTPDNFQSRRPNTSFCFLDIRSPGLGDTAMYLCATSRDERDYEQFFGPGTRLTVL.

This clonotype showed up just a few times. This chain joins TRBV18 and TRBJ2-7, with unresolved D. V was clipped by 2 bases and J by 4 bases, with 9 bases between them. The CDR3 is 13 residues long. The germline CDR1 and CDR2 sequences are KGHSH and LQKENI. The CDR3 nucleotides read TGTGCCAGCTCACCAAGTAACCGGTACGAGCAGTACTTC. Its translation: CASSPSNRYEQYF.

CDR3 coding DNA: TGTGCCAGCTCACCATTTGGTACCCAGACGTTCACCTACTTC. Translated: CASSPFGTQTFTYF. This chain uses TRBV18 with TRBJ2-4; unclear D gene. CDR3 size: 14 residues. Germline lookup yields CDR1 KGHSH and CDR2 LQKENI. The ends were cut back, 2 bases at V and 16 bases at J, with 21 bases in the middle.

This clonotype was detected a few times. This chain connects TRBV20-1 to TRBJ2-1, with 10 positions matching TRBD2. With V trimmed by 4 bases and J by 6 bases, 15 bases remained unmatched. This CDR3 is 17 amino acids long. Germline V CDR1 and CDR2: DFQATT, SNEGSKA (reference sequence). In nucleotides, the CDR3 is TGCAGTGCTAACCCCACACTACTAGCGGGAAGCTTCAATGAGCAGTTCTTC. Amino acids: CSANPTLLAGSFNEQFF.

V usage is TRBV7-2 and J usage is TRBJ2-3; D gene ambiguous. The CDR3 is 14 amino acids. Per germline, CDR1 SGHTA and CDR2 FQGNSA. Trimming removed 2 bases at V and 4 bases at J, with 10 bases between. The CDR3 loop is CASSLQGRSDTQYF. CDR3 nucleotides: TGTGCCAGCAGCTTACAAGGACGGTCAGATACGCAGTATTTT.

This clonotype has just one count. The genes are TRBV5-1 and TRBJ2-7; 8 bases fit TRBD1. CDR3 length: 14 amino acids. Looked up from germline, CDR1 is SGHRS and CDR2 is YFSETQ. V shed 4 bases, J shed 6 bases, and the junction held 9 bases outside the gene matches. The CDR3 reads CASSAPRQGSEQYF. In DNA, the CDR3 is TGCGCCAGCAGCGCGCCCCGACAGGGGTCCGAGCAGTACTTC.

The chain uses TRBV11-3 and TRBJ1-1; D might be TRBD1 (5 bases). This CDR3 has 13 amino acids. V dropped 3 bases and J dropped 4 bases, with 9 bases sitting between them. The germline V gene encodes CDR1 SGHNT and CDR2 YENEEA. The CDR3 nucleotides read TGTGCCAGCAGCTTCCACACAGGCACTGAAGCTTTCTTT. It yields the protein CASSFHTGTEAFF.

This chain connects TRBV19 to TRBJ1-2; the match to TRBD1 covers 7 bases. The CDR3 is 12 residues long. J lost 5 bases, V lost 3 bases, and 0 bases had no gene match. Per the germline V gene, CDR1 is LNHDA and CDR2 is SQIVND (reference sequence). CDR3 DNA: TGTGCCAGTAGTATGGGACAGTATGGCTACACCTTC. It translates to CASSMGQYGYTF.

The J gene is TRBJ1-6, the V gene TRBV6-1; D is unclear. Trimming shortened V by 3 bases and J by 10 bases, and 10 bases separated the two germline ends. Germline V gene data show CDR1 as MNHNS and CDR2 as SASEGT. The CDR3 is made up of 13 amino acids. The CDR3 DNA reads TGTGCCAGCAGTGAGGAGGTCATCTCACCCCTCCACTTT. Residues: CASSEEVISPLHF.

This sequence joins TRBV10-3 and TRBJ2-7, with TRBD2 as a possible D gene (6 bases). The germline V and J ends were trimmed by 0 bases and 4 bases, with 13 bases remaining between them. The CDR3 is 15 residues long. Germline CDR1 reads ENHRY; CDR2 reads SYGVKD. CDR3: CAISESGGEGYEQYF. As DNA, the CDR3 is TGTGCCATCAGTGAGTCCGGGGGAGAGGGGTACGAGCAGTACTTC.

The V gene is TRBV20-1, the J gene TRBJ2-3; 12 positions agree with TRBD2. The CDR3 has 16 amino acids. The trim removed 6 bases at V and 4 bases at J, leaving 11 bases unmatched. Germline CDR1 DFQATT, CDR2 SNEGSKA (reference sequence). CDR3 region: CSADRATSGRADTQYF. CDR3 in DNA: TGCAGTGCGGATCGGGCGACTAGCGGGAGAGCAGATACGCAGTATTTT.

This clonotype was observed at least ten times. A read error may produce the germline difference seen at one junction end. This chain links TRBV6-5 with TRBJ1-1; tentatively, D is TRBD1 (5 bases). The CDR3 runs to 13 residues. Germline CDR1 and CDR2: MNHEY and SVGAGI. The DNA of the CDR3 is TGTGCCAGCAGGGGGCCTCTGAAGACTGAAGCTTTCTTT. Protein product: CASRGPLKTEAFF.

This rearrangement joins TRBV7-9 to TRBJ2-2, with TRBD2 matching 8 bases. Trimming took 2 bases from V and 2 from J; bases not matched to a gene: 7. The CDR3 has 17 residues. The germline CDR1 and CDR2 sequences are SEHNR and FQNEAQ (reference sequence). DNA of the CDR3: TGTGCCAGCAGCTTAAGGACGACTAGCGCTAACACCGGGGAGCTGTTTTTT. It yields the protein CASSLRTTSANTGELFF.

The rearrangement links TRBV10-3 to TRBJ2-5, with 7 bases fitting TRBD1. CDR1 is ENHRY and CDR2 is SYGVKD in the germline V gene. The CDR3 extends over 15 amino acids. Losses at the gene ends were 3 bases for V and 1 base for J; bases not matched to a gene: 5. This CDR3 is CAISDPDRVQETQYF. The CDR3 DNA reads TGTGCCATCAGTGACCCCGACAGGGTCCAAGAGACCCAGTACTTC.

This clonotype came up many times. The V gene is TRBV27, the J gene TRBJ1-1; maybe TRBD1 (6 bases). V was cut by 3 bases and J by 8 bases, with 16 bases left in between. The germline gives CDR1 MNHEY, CDR2 SMNVEV (reference sequence). The CDR3 totals 14 residues. Here the CDR3 reads CASSFTDRAPEAFF. As DNA, the CDR3 is TGTGCCAGCAGTTTTACGGACAGAGCCCCCGAAGCTTTCTTT.

Ten or more counts support this clonotype. The genes are TRBV6-6 and TRBJ1-1; 8 bases align to TRBD1. CDR1 is MNHNY, CDR2 SVGAGI, per germline (reference sequence). Trimming cost V 2 bases and J 5 bases; bases outside gene matches: 10. The CDR3 consists of 16 residues. In DNA, the CDR3 is TGTGCCAGCAGTTACGCAGGACAGGGAGGGAGGACTGAAGCTTTCTTT. It encodes CASSYAGQGGRTEAFF.